The source of this TCR beta chain is a study of PD-1 blockade in classical Hodgkin lymphoma. Study outcomes and limitations: Whereas CD4+ TCR diversity had risen significantly by C4D1, CD8+ TCR diversity had not.

The assay was immunoSEQ multiplex PCR, and TCRdb's table has in-frame clones only and misses some. Of tens of thousands of clones in the sample, nearly 90% were seen once. Specified time point: cycle 4 day 1 (C4D1), after less than seven weeks of nivolumab. With no exception, relapse followed autologous stem cell transplantation in all patients, and brentuximab vedotin exposure varied. Trimming took 4 bases from V and 3 from J, leaving 12 bases between them. The germline CDR1 and CDR2 sequences are MNHNS and SASEGT. The CDR3 runs to 14 residues. This clone was recorded only once. The antigen is unknown.

Sequencing used peripheral blood mononuclear cells (PBMCs), obtained before the fourth cycle of nivolumab. The sequence came from a human donor with classical Hodgkin lymphoma. This chain joins TRBV6-1 and TRBJ1-2; no reliable D call. The CDR3 DNA reads TGTGCCAGCAGTGTGGGAGGGCTCGACTATGGCTACACCTTC. Residues: CASSVGGLDYGYTF.